This T cell receptor beta chain is drawn from a study of shared clonotypes between healthy human individuals (dated by TCRdb to the early 2020s). At the level of the whole study: Two women and a few men aged 18 to 49 years were included in the cohort. For each donor, three plates each were used for CD4 naive and CD4 memory, two plates were used for CD8 naive, and one plate was used for CD8 memory. The study deeply sequenced blood TCR repertoires of about 5 healthy adults to estimate repertoire size and the extent of clonotype sharing between individuals. To increase sequencing depth and limit assay-specific biases, TCR repertoire library preparation and sequencing were carried out by different laboratories using diverse techniques. Each donor's leukapheresis produced roughly between about 0.8 and 8.9 billion PBMCs.

Findings and caveats that apply to the study as a whole: Incomplete sequencing was indicated by rarefaction of sorted-subset datasets, despite the large sequencing depth. Sharing across several donors was observed for about 4.8% of naive CD4, less than 4% of naive CD8, 2.3% of memory CD4, and around 0.42% of memory CD8 clonotypes. Larger estimated clonotype richness was generally found for naive subsets than for memory subsets. Pairwise subsampling indicated that sequencing depth was expected to affect the degree of clonotype sharing among donors. Sampling was limited to blood, and TCR repertoires in tissue likely differ from TCR repertoires in blood. The genetic and exposure-history diversity represented was limited by the small number of donors. Higher generation probabilities were observed for clonotypes shared by all four sorted-subset donors than for non-shared clonotypes.

TCR CDR3 regions were amplified from genomic DNA by multiplex PCR using the deep immunoSEQ assay. Extracted genomic DNA from each cell subset was distributed evenly across all wells of several immunoSEQ 96-well plates, and each plate was treated as a replicate. For sorted subsets, 200 to 250 ng of genomic DNA, equivalent to 25,000 to 35,000 T cell genomes, went into each replicate PCR. Purified libraries were measured with a Qubit 3.0 fluorometer, size-checked on a Bioanalyzer 2100, and measured again with the KAPA Library Quantification kit. A separate single-read 150-cycle Illumina NextSeq 550 flow cell was used to sequence each immunoSEQ 96-well plate. For the original study's pipeline: Because the immunoSEQ output held only junctional sequences and lacked quality scores, the filtering could not match the filtering applied to full-length reads. To assign V/J genes and CDR3, sequences were annotated against IMGT germline references using PyIR, a Python wrapper for IgBLAST v1.9. Reads were filtered out if the reads had weak V/J assignments (E-value above 1e-6), no CDR3, stop codons, out-of-frame junctions, or ambiguous translated residues. V3J clonotypes were defined as sequences sharing an identical inferred V gene, J gene, and CDR3 amino acid sequence. Percentage overlap between repertoires was calculated by dividing the number of shared unique clonotypes by the size of the smaller repertoire. RTK rarefaction, the Chao1 estimator, and Recon v2.1 estimates of unobserved clonotypes were used to assess repertoire richness. For all TCRbeta clonotypes obtained by the gDNA method from a few donors, generation probabilities were computed with OLGA. Drawn from immuneACCESS, this table holds only the in-frame rearrangements with V and J called that TCRdb kept. Clones are partly lost; checked studies trace under half to an unresolved V gene and leave the rest unexplained. The DNA was the basis for D and trimming; V, J and clone size are from that table. This sample comprises nearly 1 million clones, approximately 80% of them detected only once. The ten largest clones add up to about 1.5% of the sample.

The donors were healthy, HIV-negative adults with no recently reported acute infections or vaccinations. Every donor was a Caucasian adult living in Nashville, Tennessee, USA. CD4+ T cells were enriched by magnetic negative selection; naive cells were then positively selected on CD45RA, and the negative fraction formed the memory subset. After blood collection by leukapheresis, PBMCs were isolated using Ficoll-Histopaque density gradient centrifugation and then cryopreserved in the vapor phase of liquid nitrogen. Analytical flow cytometry was used to check the purity and quantity of every magnetically sorted T cell population. Genomic DNA was isolated from each sorted fraction and quantified by UV absorbance on a Nanodrop 2000c. According to the germline V gene, CDR1 reads MDHEN and CDR2 reads SYDVKM. Reading from cysteine to phenylalanine, the CDR3 counts 13 amino acids. Left in the record is the CDR3 DNA by itself, 39 bases read in frame from the first base. V lost 6 bases and J lost 5 bases; the stretch between them is 13 bases long.

As concerns this clone: Its cognate antigen has yet to be identified. Base qualities are missing; no much larger clone stands one base away.

The clonotype comes from a man younger than 35 in good health. The chain links TRBV28 with TRBJ2-5, with TRBD2 tentatively as D gene (6 bases match). The sample taken for sequencing was memory CD4+ T cells sorted from blood. The cell subset or site tag for this specimen amounts to: CD45RA-negative fraction. The DNA sequence is as follows: TGTGCCAGCAGGCAGACTAGTATGGAGACCCAGTACTTC. Translated, it gives CASRQTSMETQYF.